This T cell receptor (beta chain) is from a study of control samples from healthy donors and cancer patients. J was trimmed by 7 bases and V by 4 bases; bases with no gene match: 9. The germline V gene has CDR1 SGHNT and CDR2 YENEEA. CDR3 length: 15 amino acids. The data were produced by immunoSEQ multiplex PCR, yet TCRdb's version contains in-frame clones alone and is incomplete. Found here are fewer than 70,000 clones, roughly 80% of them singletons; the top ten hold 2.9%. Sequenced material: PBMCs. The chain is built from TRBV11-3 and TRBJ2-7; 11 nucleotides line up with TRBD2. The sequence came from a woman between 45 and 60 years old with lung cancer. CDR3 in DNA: TGTGCCAGCAGCTCGGGGCTAGCGGGGGGTGAGGAGCAGTACTTC. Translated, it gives CASSSGLAGGEEQYF.